Below, 12 T cell receptor beta chains from the same sample are listed, as sequenced in a study of cytomegalovirus exposure and HLA in healthy donors. The PCR had 60 Vbeta and 13 Jbeta primers. Clones were read by immunoSEQ multiplex PCR, and TCRdb kept only the in-frame ones, dropping some. This table has 100,000 or so clones, 69% appearing once. Sequences were obtained from PBMCs. The receptors shown here come from a man aged 25 to 40 in good health and CMV-seronegative.

V gene TRBV5-5 combines with J gene TRBJ1-1; tentatively, D is TRBD1 (6 bases). The CDR3 contains 13 residues. CDR1 is SGHKS and CDR2 is YYEKEE in the germline V gene (reference sequence). Trimming removed 0 bases at V and 3 bases at J, with 6 bases between. The CDR3 reads CASSLDRDTEAFF. The CDR3 nucleotides are TGTGCCAGCAGCTTGGACAGGGACACTGAAGCTTTCTTT.

The V call is TRBV7-2, the J call TRBJ2-1; TRBD2 is a possible D gene (6 bases). The CDR3 sequence is 15 residues long. Trimming took off 6 bases at V and 4 bases at J, with 16 bases between the two ends. Germline assignment: CDR1 SGHTA and CDR2 FQGNSA. Written as DNA, the CDR3 is TGTGCCAGCAGTAGAGCCGGGACTCAATACAATGAGCAGTTCTTC. Translating it yields CASSRAGTQYNEQFF.

The chain uses TRBV29-1 and TRBJ1-1; the D gene is possibly TRBD1 (5 bases). V was clipped by 2 bases and J by 2 bases, with 15 bases between them. CDR1 and CDR2 from the germline V gene are SQVTM and ANQGSEA. The CDR3 is made up of 15 amino acids. Here the CDR3 reads CSVERSGQGNTEAFF. The CDR3 coding sequence is TGCAGCGTTGAACGGTCTGGGCAGGGAAACACTGAAGCTTTCTTT.

The V call is TRBV11-3, the J call TRBJ2-3; a weak D match, TRBD2 (5 bases). CDR1 SGHNT and CDR2 YENEEA come from the germline V gene. The V end was cut by 6 bases, the J end by 0 bases, with 16 bases between. The CDR3 has 16 amino acids. The CDR3 sequence is CASSLQRNPSTDTQYF. In DNA, the CDR3 is TGTGCCAGCAGTTTGCAGCGGAACCCTAGCACAGATACGCAGTATTTT.

This clone was detected only a few times. V gene TRBV10-3 combines with J gene TRBJ2-7, with 12 nucleotides matching TRBD2. J lost 9 bases, V lost 11 bases, and 14 bases had no gene match. There are 14 residues in the CDR3. CDR1 and CDR2 from the germline V gene are ENHRY and SYGVKD. CDR3 in DNA: TGTGCCGTCCAGACCCGGACTAGCGGGATTGGGCAGTACTTC. It yields the protein CAVQTRTSGIGQYF.

The gene calls are TRBV7-2 and TRBJ1-1; 7 positions agree with TRBD1. This CDR3 has 18 amino acids. Germline trimming cut 3 bases from V and 2 bases from J; bases unmatched to any gene: 15. Germline assignment: CDR1 SGHTA and CDR2 FQGNSA. The CDR3 region has the DNA TGTGCCAGCAGCTTTATAGGGGGCAGGGACGCTTTCAACACTGAAGCTTTCTTT. It codes for CASSFIGGRDAFNTEAFF.

In this sample, this clone turned up a few times. V is TRBV5-8 and J is TRBJ2-7; 10 nucleotides align to TRBD1. The CDR3 sequence is 15 residues long. Germline V gene data show CDR1 as SGHTS and CDR2 as YDEGEE. V lost 1 base to trimming and J lost 3 bases; unmatched junction nucleotides: 4. The CDR3 region has the DNA TGTGCCAGCAGCTTGTTTGGGACAGGGGACTACGAGCAGTACTTC. This encodes CASSLFGTGDYEQYF.

This clone was observed a few times. The junction departs from germline at one end; a sequencing error may be responsible. The chain employs TRBV7-7 and TRBJ2-3, with no clear D. Germline V gene data show CDR1 as SSHAT and CDR2 as FNYEAQ (reference sequence). This CDR3 spans 15 amino acids. The CDR3 is CASSPLPVSTDTQYF. The CDR3 DNA reads TGTGCTAGCAGCCCCCTTCCGGTTAGCACAGATACGCAGTATTTT.

Of note for this clone: At one boundary the junction diverges from the germline segment, which might be a read error. CDR3 region: CASSLWDRGANEQYF. CDR3 coding DNA: TGTGCCAGCAGCTTATGGGACAGGGGCGCCAACGAGCAGTACTTC. The chain recombines TRBV28 with TRBJ2-7, with 10 bases matching TRBD1. Germline-derived CDR1 and CDR2 are MDHEN and SYDVKM. This CDR3 spans 15 amino acids.

The rearrangement joins TRBV5-1 to TRBJ1-1; weak D call: TRBD1 (5 bases). CDR3 length equals 16 residues. Per germline, CDR1 SGHRS and CDR2 YFSETQ. The germline V and J ends were trimmed by 0 bases and 6 bases, with 18 bases remaining between them. Here the CDR3 reads CASSLVHRRGDSEAFF. CDR3 nucleotide sequence: TGCGCCAGCAGCTTGGTGCACAGGCGGGGGGACTCTGAAGCTTTCTTT.

The chain recombines TRBV11-1 with TRBJ2-2; TRBD2 agrees at 16 bases. Germline lookup yields CDR1 SGHAT and CDR2 FQDESV (reference sequence). This CDR3 region has 17 residues. Trimming cost V 4 bases and J 6 bases; bases outside gene matches: 5. The CDR3 sequence: CASSWGLAGGPAGELFF. CDR3 nucleotides: TGTGCCAGCAGCTGGGGACTAGCGGGAGGGCCTGCCGGGGAGCTGTTTTTT.

For the CDR3, the DNA is TGTGCCAGCAGCCTCCGGCCCCCTAGGGGGACCGGGGAGCTGTTTTTT. Translating gives CASSLRPPRGTGELFF. This rearrangement joins TRBV14 to TRBJ2-2; D perhaps matches TRBD1 (6 bases). Germline CDR1 and CDR2: SGHDN and FVKESK. With 4 bases removed from V and 5 bases from J, the gap between germline ends came to 17 bases. The CDR3 is 16 residues long.